A selection of T cell receptor beta chains follows, all from one sample in a study of blood T cell repertoires in COVID-19. The table came from immunoSEQ multiplex PCR; TCRdb's copy has only in-frame clones and leaves some out. This sample has 200,000 to 250,000 clones, with more than 75% found just once. Sample: peripheral blood. Receptors originate from a man between 50 and 59 years old with acute or convalescent COVID-19. The CDR3 runs from the conserved cysteine through the conserved F or W. D genes are given only for firm matches.

V: TRBV5-1
J: TRBJ1-3
length: 15
D: TRBD1
DNA: TGCGCCAGCAGCCAGGACAGGGGACCTGGAAACACCATATATTTT
CDR3: CASSQDRGPGNTIYF

V: TRBV27
J: TRBJ1-3
length: 14
D: -
DNA: TGTGCCAGCAGAACAGGGTTCTCTGGAAACACCATATATTTT
CDR3: CASRTGFSGNTIYF

V: TRBV19
J: TRBJ1-1
length: 14
D: -
DNA: TGTGCCAGTACTCGGGTAATGGGAGGCACTGAAGCTTTCTTT
CDR3: CASTRVMGGTEAFF

V: TRBV5-1
J: TRBJ2-1
length: 17
D: TRBD2
DNA: TGCGCCAGCAGCTTGGCGGGGGGGAGCGCATCACCCAATGAGCAGTTCTTC
CDR3: CASSLAGGSASPNEQFF

V: TRBV7-3
J: TRBJ1-2
length: 15
D: -
DNA: TGTGCCAGCAGCGGAGTCGGGGGGACGAGGGACGGCTACACCTTC
CDR3: CASSGVGGTRDGYTF

V: TRBV18
J: TRBJ2-3
length: 16
D: TRBD2
DNA: TGTGCCAGCTCACCCCGACTAGCGGGGGAGGGAGATACGCAGTATTTT
CDR3: CASSPRLAGEGDTQYF

V: TRBV30
J: TRBJ1-4
length: 11
D: -
DNA: TGTGCCTGGAGTGCGGGGGGGAAACTGTTTTTT
CDR3: CAWSAGGKLFF

V: TRBV10-1
J: TRBJ2-3
length: 15
D: -
DNA: TGCGCCAGCAGTGCGGACACCTCGAACACAGATACGCAGTATTTT
CDR3: CASSADTSNTDTQYF

V: TRBV19
J: TRBJ1-2
length: 13
D: TRBD1
DNA: TGTGCCAGCAGACAGGGCCCGAGCTATGGCTACACCTTC
CDR3: CASRQGPSYGYTF

V: TRBV7-7
J: TRBJ2-3
length: 17
D: -
DNA: TGTGCCAGCAGCGCCGGGCCCGGGGGAGAGGTCACAGATACGCAGTATTTT
CDR3: CASSAGPGGEVTDTQYF

V: TRBV9
J: TRBJ2-3
length: 16
D: TRBD1
DNA: TGTGCCAGCAGCGTAGCTGTGACAGGGTACACAGATACGCAGTATTTT
CDR3: CASSVAVTGYTDTQYF